The 10 T cell receptor beta chains reported below all come from one sample, sequenced in a study of blood T cell repertoires in COVID-19. Measured with immunoSEQ multiplex PCR; TCRdb has only the in-frame clones, and not every one. The sample includes under 500,000 clones, roughly 85% of them seen just once. Sequenced input: PBMCs or T cells enriched from blood (not recorded which). The receptors originated from a woman younger than 30 with acute COVID-19.

The rearrangement joins TRBV6-2 or TRBV6-3 to TRBJ1-5; 10 bases match TRBD1. This CDR3 is 15 amino acids long. V was clipped by 6 bases and J by 4 bases; unmatched bases: 6. CDR1 and CDR2 (germline): MNHEY, SVGEGT. CDR3 loop: CASSRDRGGNQPQHF. CDR3 in DNA: TGTGCCAGCAGCCGGGACAGGGGAGGAAATCAGCCCCAGCATTTT.

V gene TRBV20-1 combines with J gene TRBJ2-7; a possible D gene is TRBD1 (6 bases). Trimming shortened V by 7 bases and J by 2 bases, and 15 bases separated the two germline ends. Germline values: CDR1 DFQATT, CDR2 SNEGSKA (reference sequence). This CDR3 comprises 13 residues. The CDR3 DNA reads TGCAGTGTTACTGAGGGACAAACCTACGAGCAGTACTTC. Translation gives CSVTEGQTYEQYF.

The genes are TRBV18 and TRBJ2-2, with TRBD1 matching 8 bases. The V gene end was trimmed by 3 bases and the J gene end by 3 bases; junction bases not matched to a gene: 9. The CDR3 length is 17 residues. Germline V lookup: CDR1 KGHSH, CDR2 LQKENI. DNA for the CDR3: TGTGCCAGCTCACCGAGCCCGGGACAGGCCTACACCGGGGAGCTGTTTTTT. Translating gives CASSPSPGQAYTGELFF.

J is TRBJ2-3 and V is TRBV9; D uncertain. The CDR3 consists of 12 residues. V was pared by 4 bases and J by 9 bases, with 12 bases between. CDR1 is SGDLS and CDR2 is YYNGEE in the germline V gene. As DNA, the CDR3 is TGTGCCAGCAGCTTCGACCGCAGGACGCAGTATTTT. Translated, it gives CASSFDRRTQYF.

This clone appeared a single time. The chain uses TRBV28 and TRBJ2-3, with TRBD2 identical over 9 bases. Germline V CDR1 and CDR2: MDHEN, SYDVKM. This CDR3 is built from 15 residues. Losses at the gene ends were 8 bases for V and 3 bases for J; bases not matched to a gene: 9. The CDR3 loop reads CASASGGRGTDTQYF. The CDR3, as DNA: TGTGCCAGCGCGTCAGGCGGGAGGGGAACAGATACGCAGTATTTT. Complete variable domain (other parts from reference TRBV28 and TRBJ2-3): DVKVTQSSRYLVKRTGEKVFLECVQDMDHENMFWYRQDPGLGLRLIYFSYDVKMKEKGDIPEGYSVSREKKERFSLILESASTNQTSMYLCASASGGRGTDTQYFGPGTRLTVL.

The V gene is TRBV28, the J gene TRBJ2-7; 12 bases fit TRBD2. Germline V gene data show CDR1 as MDHEN and CDR2 as SYDVKM. The V gene end was trimmed by 2 bases and the J gene end by 3 bases; junction bases not matched to a gene: 14. This CDR3 spans 19 amino acids. The CDR3 sequence is CASSLILRTSGALSYEQYF. The DNA of the CDR3 is TGTGCCAGCAGTTTAATTCTGCGGACTAGCGGGGCACTAAGCTACGAGCAGTACTTC.

V is TRBV10-2 and J is TRBJ1-6; D remains ambiguous. Germline values: CDR1 WSHSY, CDR2 SAAADI. The CDR3 covers 12 residues. V shed 7 bases and J shed 7 bases, with 8 bases lying between them. DNA of the CDR3: TGCGCCAGCACTGATCCGAATTCACCCCTCCACTTT. Its protein product is CASTDPNSPLHF.

The chain joins TRBV5-1 to TRBJ1-2, with D unclear. The length of the CDR3 is 15 residues. The germline gives CDR1 SGHRS, CDR2 YFSETQ. Trimming shortened V by 1 base and J by 7 bases, and 17 bases separated the two germline ends. CDR3 sequence (DNA): TGCGCCAGCAGCTTGCGGTCAACTCCTGCAAGTGGCTACACCTTC. Amino acids: CASSLRSTPASGYTF. The entire variable domain, with the rest obtained from reference TRBV5-1 and TRBJ1-2, is as follows: KAGVTQTPRYLIKTRGQQVTLSCSPISGHRSVSWYQQTPGQGLQFLFEYFSETQRNKGNFPGRFSGRQFSNSRSEMNVSTLELGDSALYLCASSLRSTPASGYTFGSGTRLTVV.

V and J are TRBV7-9 and TRBJ1-2; D remains unclear. Trimming shortened V by 3 bases and J by 7 bases, and 18 bases separated the two germline ends. Per the germline V gene, CDR1 is SEHNR and CDR2 is FQNEAQ (reference sequence). The CDR3 extends over 15 amino acids. The DNA of the CDR3 is TGTGCCAGCAGCTTGCTTGCCCTCAGAACGTTTGGCTACACCTTC. Amino acid sequence: CASSLLALRTFGYTF.

The rearrangement joins TRBV29-1 to TRBJ2-5; D not resolved. Per germline, CDR1 SQVTM and CDR2 ANQGSEA. There are 11 residues in the CDR3. Trimming removed 5 bases from V and 4 bases from J, with 8 bases in between. CDR3 DNA: TGCAGCGTTCTAGTATCAGAGACCCAGTACTTC. It specifies CSVLVSETQYF.